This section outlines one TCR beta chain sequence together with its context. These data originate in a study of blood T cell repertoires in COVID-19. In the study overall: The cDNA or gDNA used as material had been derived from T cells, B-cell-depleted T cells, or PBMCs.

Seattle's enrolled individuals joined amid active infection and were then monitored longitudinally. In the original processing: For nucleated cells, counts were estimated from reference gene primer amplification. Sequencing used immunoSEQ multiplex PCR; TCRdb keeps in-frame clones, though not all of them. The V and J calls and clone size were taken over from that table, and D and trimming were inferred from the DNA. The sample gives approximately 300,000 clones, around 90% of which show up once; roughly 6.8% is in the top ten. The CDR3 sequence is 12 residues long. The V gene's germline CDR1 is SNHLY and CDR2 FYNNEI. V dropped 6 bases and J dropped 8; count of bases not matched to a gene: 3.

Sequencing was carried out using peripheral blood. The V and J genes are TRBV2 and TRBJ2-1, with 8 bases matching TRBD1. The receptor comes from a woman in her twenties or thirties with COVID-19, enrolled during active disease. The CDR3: CASSRTGYEQFF. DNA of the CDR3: TGTGCCAGCAGCAGGACAGGGTATGAGCAGTTCTTC.